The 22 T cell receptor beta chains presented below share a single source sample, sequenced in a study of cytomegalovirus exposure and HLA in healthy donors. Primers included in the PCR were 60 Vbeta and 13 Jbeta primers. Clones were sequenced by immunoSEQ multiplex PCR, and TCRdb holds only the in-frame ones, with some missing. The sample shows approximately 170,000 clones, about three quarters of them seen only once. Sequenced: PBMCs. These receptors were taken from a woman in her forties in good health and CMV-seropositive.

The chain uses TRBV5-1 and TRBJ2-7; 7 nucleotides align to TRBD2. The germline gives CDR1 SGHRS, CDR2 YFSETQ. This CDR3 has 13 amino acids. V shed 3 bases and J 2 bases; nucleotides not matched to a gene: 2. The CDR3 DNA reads TGCGCCAGCAGCTCAGGACTAGCCTACGAGCAGTACTTC. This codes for CASSSGLAYEQYF.

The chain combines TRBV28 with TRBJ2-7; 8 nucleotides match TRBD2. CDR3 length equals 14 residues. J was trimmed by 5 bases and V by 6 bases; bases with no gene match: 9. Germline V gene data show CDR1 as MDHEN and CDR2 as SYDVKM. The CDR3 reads CASRPGGGSNEQYF. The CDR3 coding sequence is TGTGCCAGCAGGCCGGGGGGGGGTTCGAACGAGCAGTACTTC. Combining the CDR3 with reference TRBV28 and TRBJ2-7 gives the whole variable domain DVKVTQSSRYLVKRTGEKVFLECVQDMDHENMFWYRQDPGLGLRLIYFSYDVKMKEKGDIPEGYSVSREKKERFSLILESASTNQTSMYLCASRPGGGSNEQYFGPGTRLTVT.

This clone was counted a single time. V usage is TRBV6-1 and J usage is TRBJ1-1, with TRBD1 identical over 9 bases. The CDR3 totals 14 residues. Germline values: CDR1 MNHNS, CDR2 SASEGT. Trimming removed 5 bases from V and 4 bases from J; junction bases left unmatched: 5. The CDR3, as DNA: TGTGCCAGCAGTACAGGGGGCTTGGCCACTGAAGCTTTCTTT. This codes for CASSTGGLATEAFF.

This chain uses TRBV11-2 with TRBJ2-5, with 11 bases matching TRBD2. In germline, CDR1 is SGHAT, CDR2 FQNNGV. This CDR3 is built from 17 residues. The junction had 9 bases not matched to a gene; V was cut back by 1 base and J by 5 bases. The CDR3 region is CASSLVGLAGGTETQYF. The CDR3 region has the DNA TGTGCCAGCAGCTTAGTCGGTCTAGCGGGGGGCACGGAGACCCAGTACTTC.

In nucleotides, the CDR3 is TGCGCCAGCAGTTCCAGGGGAGATCCCAGCAATGAGCAGTTCTTC. Translation: CASSSRGDPSNEQFF. This rearrangement joins TRBV5-1 to TRBJ2-1; weak D call: TRBD1 (6 bases). Germline V gives CDR1 SGHRS, CDR2 YFSETQ. The CDR3 runs 15 residues. Trimming took 5 bases from V and 6 from J, leaving 18 bases between them.

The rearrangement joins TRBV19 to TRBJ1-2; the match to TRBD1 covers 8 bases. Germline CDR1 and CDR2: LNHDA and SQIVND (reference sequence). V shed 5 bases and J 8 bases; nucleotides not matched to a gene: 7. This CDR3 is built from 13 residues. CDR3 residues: CASSGTGGRGYTF. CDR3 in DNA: TGTGCCAGTAGTGGAACAGGGGGTAGGGGCTACACCTTC. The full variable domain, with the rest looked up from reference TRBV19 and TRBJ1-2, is DGGITQSPKYLFRKEGQNVTLSCEQNLNHDAMYWYRQDPGQGLRLIYYSQIVNDFQKGDIAEGYSVSREKKESFPLTVTSAQKNPTAFYLCASSGTGGRGYTFGSGTRLTVV.

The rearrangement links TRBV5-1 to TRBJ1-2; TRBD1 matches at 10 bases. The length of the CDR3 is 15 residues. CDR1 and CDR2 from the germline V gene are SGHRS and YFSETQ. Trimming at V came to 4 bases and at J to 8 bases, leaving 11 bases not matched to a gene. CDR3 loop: CASSASTGGVQGYTF. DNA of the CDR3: TGCGCCAGCAGCGCATCGACAGGGGGCGTTCAGGGCTACACCTTC.

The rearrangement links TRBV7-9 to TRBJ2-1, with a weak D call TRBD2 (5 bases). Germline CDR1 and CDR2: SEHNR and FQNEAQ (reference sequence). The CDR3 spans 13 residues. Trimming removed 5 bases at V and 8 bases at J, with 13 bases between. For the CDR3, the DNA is TGTGCCAGCAGCCCCGGGCCCGGGGATGAGCAGTTCTTC. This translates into CASSPGPGDEQFF.

The CDR3: CASSQVEGTNYGYTF. The CDR3 region has the DNA TGCGCCAGCAGCCAAGTAGAGGGAACTAACTATGGCTACACCTTC. This chain links TRBV4-1 with TRBJ1-2; D unclear. Trimming removed 1 base from V and 0 bases from J, with 9 bases in between. This CDR3 region has 15 residues. Per germline, CDR1 MGHRA and CDR2 YSYEKL.

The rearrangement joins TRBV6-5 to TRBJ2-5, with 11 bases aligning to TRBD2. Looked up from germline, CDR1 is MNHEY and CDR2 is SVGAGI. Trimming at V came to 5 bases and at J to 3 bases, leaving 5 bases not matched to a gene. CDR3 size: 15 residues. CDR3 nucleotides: TGTGCCAGCAGTCCTAGCGGGGGGAACGAAGAGACCCAGTACTTC. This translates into CASSPSGGNEETQYF.

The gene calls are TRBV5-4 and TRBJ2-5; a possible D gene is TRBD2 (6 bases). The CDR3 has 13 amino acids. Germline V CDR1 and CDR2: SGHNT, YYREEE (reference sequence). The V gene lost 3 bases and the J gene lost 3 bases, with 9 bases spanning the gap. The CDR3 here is CASSSGLEETQYF. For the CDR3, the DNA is TGTGCCAGCAGCTCGGGACTCGAAGAGACCCAGTACTTC.

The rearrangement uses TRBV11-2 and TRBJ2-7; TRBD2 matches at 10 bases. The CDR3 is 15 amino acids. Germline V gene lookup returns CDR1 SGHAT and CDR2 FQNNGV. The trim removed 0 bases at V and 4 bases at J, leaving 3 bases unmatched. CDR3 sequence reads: CASSLDLAGEYEQYF. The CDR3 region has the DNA TGTGCCAGCAGCTTAGACCTAGCGGGGGAGTACGAGCAGTACTTC.

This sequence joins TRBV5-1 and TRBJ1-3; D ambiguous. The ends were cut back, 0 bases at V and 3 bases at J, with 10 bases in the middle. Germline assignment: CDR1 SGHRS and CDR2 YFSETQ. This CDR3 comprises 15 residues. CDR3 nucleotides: TGCGCCAGCAGCTTGGCCCCCAGTGGTGGAAACACCATATATTTT. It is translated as CASSLAPSGGNTIYF.

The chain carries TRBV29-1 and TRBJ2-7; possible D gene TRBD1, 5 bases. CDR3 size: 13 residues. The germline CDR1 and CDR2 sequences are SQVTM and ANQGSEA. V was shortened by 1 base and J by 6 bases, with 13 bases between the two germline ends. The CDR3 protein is CSVEGPGSGEQYF. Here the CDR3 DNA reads TGCAGCGTTGAAGGCCCAGGGTCTGGCGAGCAGTACTTC.

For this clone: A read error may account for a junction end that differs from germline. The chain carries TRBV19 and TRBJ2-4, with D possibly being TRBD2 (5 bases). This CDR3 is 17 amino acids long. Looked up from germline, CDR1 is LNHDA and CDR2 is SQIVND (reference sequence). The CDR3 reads CASSMTFGDLAKNSQYF. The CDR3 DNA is TGTGCCAGTAGTATGACTTTCGGTGACCTAGCCAAAAACAGTCAGTACTTC. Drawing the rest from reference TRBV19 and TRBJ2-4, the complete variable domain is DGGITQSPKYLFRKEGQNVTLSCEQNLNHDAMYWYRQDPGQGLRLIYYSQIVNDFQKGDIAEGYSVSREKKESFPLTVTSAQKNPTAFYLCASSMTFGDLAKNSQYFGAGTRLSVL.

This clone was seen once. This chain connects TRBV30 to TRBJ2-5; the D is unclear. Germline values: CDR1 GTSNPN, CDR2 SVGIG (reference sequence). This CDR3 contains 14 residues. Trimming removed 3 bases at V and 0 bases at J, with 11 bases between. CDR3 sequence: CAWSLGRNQETQYF. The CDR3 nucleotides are TGTGCCTGGAGCTTGGGCAGGAACCAAGAGACCCAGTACTTC.

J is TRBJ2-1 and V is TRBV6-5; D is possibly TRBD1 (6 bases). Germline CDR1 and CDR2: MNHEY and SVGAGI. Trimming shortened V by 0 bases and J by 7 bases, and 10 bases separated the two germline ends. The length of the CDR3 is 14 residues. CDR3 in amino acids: CASSYSGTRNEQFF. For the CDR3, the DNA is TGTGCCAGCAGTTACTCCGGGACAAGGAATGAGCAGTTCTTC.

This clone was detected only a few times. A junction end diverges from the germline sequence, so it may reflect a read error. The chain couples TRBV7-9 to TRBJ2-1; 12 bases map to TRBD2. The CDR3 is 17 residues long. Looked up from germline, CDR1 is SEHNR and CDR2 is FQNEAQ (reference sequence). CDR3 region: CSSSSMASGGGSIEQFF. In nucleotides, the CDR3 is TGTTCCAGCAGCTCCATGGCTAGCGGGGGGGGCTCGATTGAGCAGTTCTTC.

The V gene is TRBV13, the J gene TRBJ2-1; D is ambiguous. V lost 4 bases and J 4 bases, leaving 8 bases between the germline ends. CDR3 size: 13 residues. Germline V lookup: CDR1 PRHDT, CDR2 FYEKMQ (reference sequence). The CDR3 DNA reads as TGTGCCAGCAGCTCCGACACTTACAATGAGCAGTTCTTC. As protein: CASSSDTYNEQFF.

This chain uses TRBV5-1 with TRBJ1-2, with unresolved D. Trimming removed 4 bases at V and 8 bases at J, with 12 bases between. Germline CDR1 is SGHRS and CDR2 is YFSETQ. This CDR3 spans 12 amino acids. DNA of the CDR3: TGCGCCAGCAGCCATTCGACATCCGGCTACACCTTC. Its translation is CASSHSTSGYTF.

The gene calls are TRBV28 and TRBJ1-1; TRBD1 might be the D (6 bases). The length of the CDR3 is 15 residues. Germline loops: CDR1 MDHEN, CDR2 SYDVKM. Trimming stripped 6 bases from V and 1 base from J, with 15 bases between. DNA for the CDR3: TGTGCCAGCAGACTATATACAGGGCCGAACACTGAAGCTTTCTTT. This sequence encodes CASRLYTGPNTEAFF. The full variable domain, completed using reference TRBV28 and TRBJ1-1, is DVKVTQSSRYLVKRTGEKVFLECVQDMDHENMFWYRQDPGLGLRLIYFSYDVKMKEKGDIPEGYSVSREKKERFSLILESASTNQTSMYLCASRLYTGPNTEAFFGQGTRLTVV.

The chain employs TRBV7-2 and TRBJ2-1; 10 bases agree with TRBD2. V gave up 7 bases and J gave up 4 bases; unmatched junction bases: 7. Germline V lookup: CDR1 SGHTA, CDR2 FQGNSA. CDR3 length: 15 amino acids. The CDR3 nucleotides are TGTGCCAGCATGCAGCGGGGGGGCCGTTACAATGAGCAGTTCTTC. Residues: CASMQRGGRYNEQFF.